This T cell receptor (beta chain) is drawn from a study of blood T cells in healthy people across ages. A few counts support this clonotype. It was with a sample-barcoded 5' primer and a J-beta primer mix that a second PCR of about 6 to 12 cycles was run. In TCRdb, the 5' RACE reads were re-called with MiXCR into one record per CDR3 protein. The sample holds roughly 790,000 distinct CDR3 sequences, approximately 43% seen once. The germline V gene has CDR1 LGHNT and CDR2 FRNRAP. Trimming removed 2 bases at V and 8 bases at J, with 6 bases between. There are 12 residues in the CDR3. V is TRBV12-5 and J is TRBJ1-4; D not certain. The clonotype originates from a woman aged 60-75 years in good health. Specimen: blood. The CDR3 reads CASGLRNEKLFF. As DNA, the CDR3 is TGTGCTAGTGGTTTGCGTAACGAAAAACTGTTTTTT.